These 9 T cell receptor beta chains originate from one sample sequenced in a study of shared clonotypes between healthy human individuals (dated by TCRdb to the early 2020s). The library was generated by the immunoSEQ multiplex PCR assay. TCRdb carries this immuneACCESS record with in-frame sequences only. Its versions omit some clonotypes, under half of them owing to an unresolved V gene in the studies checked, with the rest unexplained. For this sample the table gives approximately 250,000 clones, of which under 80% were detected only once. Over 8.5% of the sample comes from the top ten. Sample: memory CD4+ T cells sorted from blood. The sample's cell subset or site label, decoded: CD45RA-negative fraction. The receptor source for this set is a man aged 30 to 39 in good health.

DNA for the CDR3: TGCGCCAGCAGCTTGGGGGGAAACAGGGGGTTGAACCAAGAGACCCAGTACTTC. Amino acid sequence: CASSLGGNRGLNQETQYF. The V and J genes are TRBV5-1 and TRBJ2-5, with TRBD1 matching 8 bases. The J segment lost 0 bases and the V segment lost 0 bases, leaving 10 bases of the junction unmatched. Per the germline V gene, CDR1 is SGHRS and CDR2 is YFSETQ. The CDR3 is 18 amino acids. The whole variable domain, remainder taken from reference TRBV5-1 and TRBJ2-5, is KAGVTQTPRYLIKTRGQQVTLSCSPISGHRSVSWYQQTPGQGLQFLFEYFSETQRNKGNFPGRFSGRQFSNSRSEMNVSTLELGDSALYLCASSLGGNRGLNQETQYFGPGTRLLVL.

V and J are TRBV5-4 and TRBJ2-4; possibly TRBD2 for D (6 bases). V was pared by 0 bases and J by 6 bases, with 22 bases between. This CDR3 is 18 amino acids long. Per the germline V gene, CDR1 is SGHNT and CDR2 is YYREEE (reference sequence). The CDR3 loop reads CASSLGAFGKGGVNIQYF. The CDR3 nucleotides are TGTGCCAGCAGCTTGGGGGCATTCGGGAAGGGAGGAGTAAACATTCAGTACTTC.

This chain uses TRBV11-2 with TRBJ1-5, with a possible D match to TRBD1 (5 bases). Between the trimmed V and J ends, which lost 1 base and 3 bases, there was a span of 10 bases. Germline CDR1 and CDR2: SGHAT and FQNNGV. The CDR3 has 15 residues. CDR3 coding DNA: TGTGCCAGCAGCTTAGTTTCTGGGGCCAATCAGCCCCAGCATTTT. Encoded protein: CASSLVSGANQPQHF.

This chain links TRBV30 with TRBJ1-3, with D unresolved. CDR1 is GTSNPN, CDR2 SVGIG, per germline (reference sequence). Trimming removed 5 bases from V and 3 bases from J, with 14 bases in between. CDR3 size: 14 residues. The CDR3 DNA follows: TGTGCCTGGGGCATAGGGTCTCTTGGAAACACCATATATTTT. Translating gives CAWGIGSLGNTIYF.

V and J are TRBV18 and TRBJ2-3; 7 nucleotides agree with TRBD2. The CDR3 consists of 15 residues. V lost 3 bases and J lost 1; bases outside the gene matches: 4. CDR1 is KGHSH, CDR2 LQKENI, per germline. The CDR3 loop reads CASSPSSGRTDTQYF. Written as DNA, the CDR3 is TGTGCCAGCTCACCTTCTAGCGGCCGCACAGATACGCAGTATTTT. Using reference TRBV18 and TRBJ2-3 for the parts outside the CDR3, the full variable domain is NAGVMQNPRHLVRRRGQEARLRCSPMKGHSHVYWYRQLPEEGLKFMVYLQKENIIDESGMPKERFSAEFPKEGPSILRIQQVVRGDSAAYFCASSPSSGRTDTQYFGPGTRLTVL.

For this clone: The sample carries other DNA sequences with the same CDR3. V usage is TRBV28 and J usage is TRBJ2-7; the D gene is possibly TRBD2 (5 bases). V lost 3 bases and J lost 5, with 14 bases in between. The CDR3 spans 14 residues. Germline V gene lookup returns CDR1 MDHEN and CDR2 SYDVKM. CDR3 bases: TGTGCCAGCAGTTTGGCGGGCTCCTCTCACGAGCAGTACTTC. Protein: CASSLAGSSHEQYF.

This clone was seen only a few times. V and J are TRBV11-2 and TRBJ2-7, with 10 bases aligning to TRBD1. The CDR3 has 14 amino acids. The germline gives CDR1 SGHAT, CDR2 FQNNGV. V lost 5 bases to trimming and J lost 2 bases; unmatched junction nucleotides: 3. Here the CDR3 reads CASSLGQGAYEQYF. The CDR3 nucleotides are TGTGCCAGCAGCCTTGGACAGGGGGCCTACGAGCAGTACTTC. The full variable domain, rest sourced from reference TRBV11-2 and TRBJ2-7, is EAGVAQSPRYKIIEKRQSVAFWCNPISGHATLYWYQQILGQGPKLLIQFQNNGVVDDSQLPKDRFSAERLKGVDSTLKIQPAKLEDSAVYLCASSLGQGAYEQYFGPGTRLTVT.

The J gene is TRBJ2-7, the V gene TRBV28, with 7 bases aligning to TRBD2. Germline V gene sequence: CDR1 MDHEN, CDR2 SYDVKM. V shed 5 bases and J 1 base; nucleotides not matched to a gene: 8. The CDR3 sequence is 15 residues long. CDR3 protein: CASSVGGSGSYEQYF. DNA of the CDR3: TGTGCCAGCAGTGTTGGCGGGAGTGGTTCCTACGAGCAGTACTTC.

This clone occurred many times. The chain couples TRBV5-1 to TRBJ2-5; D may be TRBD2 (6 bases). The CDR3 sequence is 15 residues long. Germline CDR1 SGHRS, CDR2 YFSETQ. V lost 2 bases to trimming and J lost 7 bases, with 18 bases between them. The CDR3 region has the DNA TGCGCCAGCAGCTTAGGAGTGGCGGGATACGCGACCCAGTACTTC. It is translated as CASSLGVAGYATQYF.